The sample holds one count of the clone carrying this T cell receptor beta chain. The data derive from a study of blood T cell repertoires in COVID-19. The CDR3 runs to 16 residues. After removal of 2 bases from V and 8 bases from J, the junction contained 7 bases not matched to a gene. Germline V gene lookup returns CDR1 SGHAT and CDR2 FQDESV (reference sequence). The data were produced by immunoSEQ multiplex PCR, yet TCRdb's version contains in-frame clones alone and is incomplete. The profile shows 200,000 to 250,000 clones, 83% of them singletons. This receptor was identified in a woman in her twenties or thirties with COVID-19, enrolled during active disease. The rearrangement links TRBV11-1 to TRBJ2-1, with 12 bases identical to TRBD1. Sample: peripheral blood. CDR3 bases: TGTGCCAGCAGCTTAAAACGGGACAGGGGGCTAGATGAGCAGTTCTTC. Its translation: CASSLKRDRGLDEQFF.